The 27 T cell receptor beta chains below come from one sample, sequenced in a study of blood T cell repertoires in COVID-19. Assay: immunoSEQ multiplex PCR; the TCRdb copy retains only in-frame clones and omits some. This sample has 300,000 or so clones, with 90% found just once. Specimen: peripheral blood. The receptor source for this set is a woman aged 25 to 39 with COVID-19, enrolled during active disease.

The sample holds a few counts of this clone. The J gene is TRBJ1-1, the V gene TRBV19, with TRBD1 as a possible D gene (6 bases). There are 16 residues in the CDR3. Trimming removed 3 bases at V and 4 bases at J, with 18 bases between. Germline loops: CDR1 LNHDA, CDR2 SQIVND (reference sequence). CDR3 in DNA: TGTGCCAGTAGTATGACTATCAGGGGAATTAGCACTGAAGCTTTCTTT. Its translation: CASSMTIRGISTEAFF.

V usage is TRBV5-6 and J usage is TRBJ2-1; D is perhaps TRBD2 (5 bases). The CDR3 runs to 14 residues. Germline CDR1 is SGHDT and CDR2 is YYEEEE. The ends were cut back, 7 bases at V and 3 bases at J, with 14 bases in the middle. In nucleotides, the CDR3 is TGTGCCAGCGGAGCGGACTCAGGCTACAATGAGCAGTTCTTC. This translates into CASGADSGYNEQFF. Combining the CDR3 with reference TRBV5-6 and TRBJ2-1 gives the whole variable domain DAGVTQSPTHLIKTRGQQVTLRCSPKSGHDTVSWYQQALGQGPQFIFQYYEEEERQRGNFPDRFSGHQFPNYSSELNVNALLLGDSALYLCASGADSGYNEQFFGPGTRLTVL.

The chain uses TRBV7-9 and TRBJ2-2, with TRBD1 matching 8 bases. J was trimmed by 1 base and V by 3 bases; bases with no gene match: 4. Germline lookup yields CDR1 SEHNR and CDR2 FQNEAQ (reference sequence). The CDR3 totals 16 residues. The CDR3 DNA is TGTGCCAGCAGCTTCTGGGACAGGCGGAACACCGGGGAGCTGTTTTTT. Amino acids: CASSFWDRRNTGELFF.

This chain joins TRBV20-1 and TRBJ1-3; D call uncertain. Germline values: CDR1 DFQATT, CDR2 SNEGSKA (reference sequence). With 3 bases removed from V and 4 bases from J, the gap between germline ends came to 13 bases. The CDR3 runs to 14 residues. The CDR3: CSASSPVAGNTIYF. The CDR3, as DNA: TGCAGTGCTAGTTCCCCCGTGGCAGGAAACACCATATATTTT.

In nucleotides, the CDR3 is TGTGCCAGCAGCCCACTAGCGGATACGCAGTATTTT. Translating it yields CASSPLADTQYF. The V call is TRBV7-2, the J call TRBJ2-3; 7 positions agree with TRBD2. The CDR3 runs to 12 residues. With 5 bases clipped from V and 6 bases from J, the junction kept 2 bases outside the gene matches. The germline CDR1 and CDR2 sequences are SGHTA and FQGNSA.

This clone showed up just a few times. The chain couples TRBV18 to TRBJ1-3, with D possibly TRBD1 on 5 matching bases. CDR1 is KGHSH, CDR2 LQKENI, per germline. The CDR3 is 14 residues long. V shed 5 bases and J shed 5 bases, with 13 bases lying between them. Written as DNA, the CDR3 is TGTGCCAGCTCAGAACAGGTCCAAAGAAACACCATATATTTT. This translates into CASSEQVQRNTIYF.

The chain recombines TRBV18 with TRBJ1-5; a possible D gene is TRBD1 (5 bases). The CDR3 loop spans 14 amino acids. Germline CDR1 reads KGHSH; CDR2 reads LQKENI. Trimming removed 2 bases at V and 5 bases at J, with 10 bases between. For the CDR3, the DNA is TGTGCCAGCTCACCAAATCCCAGGGATCAGCCCCAGCATTTT. This sequence encodes CASSPNPRDQPQHF.

This clone was recorded once. The V and J genes are TRBV10-1 and TRBJ1-1; the D is unclear. Per germline, CDR1 WNHNN and CDR2 SYGVQD (reference sequence). V lost 0 bases and J lost 6, with 8 bases in between. This CDR3 comprises 13 residues. As DNA, the CDR3 is TGCGCCAGCAGTGAGTCGAGGCAATCTGAAGCTTTCTTT. Protein: CASSESRQSEAFF.

The chain couples TRBV19 to TRBJ2-5, with 7 bases fitting TRBD1. The V gene's germline CDR1 is LNHDA and CDR2 SQIVND (reference sequence). After removal of 6 bases from V and 1 base from J, the junction contained 5 bases not matched to a gene. The CDR3 extends over 14 amino acids. CDR3 DNA: TGTGCCAGTAGCAAACGGGACAGCCAAGAGACCCAGTACTTC. Its protein is CASSKRDSQETQYF.

J is TRBJ1-1 and V is TRBV12-3 or TRBV12-4; D gene unclear. V lost 1 base, J lost 1 base, and 4 bases lay in between. The CDR3 contains 13 residues. CDR3 DNA: TGTGCCAGCAGTTTAGGCAGGAACACTGAAGCTTTCTTT. It is translated as CASSLGRNTEAFF.

As to this clone: At the DNA level, this CDR3 is encoded by other sequences in the same sample as well. V usage is TRBV6-2 or TRBV6-3 and J usage is TRBJ2-7; TRBD1 matches at 7 bases. Per the germline V gene, CDR1 is MNHEY and CDR2 is SVGEGT. The length of the CDR3 is 14 residues. Germline trimming cut 2 bases from V and 1 base from J; bases unmatched to any gene: 2. The CDR3 bases are TGTGCCAGCAGTTACGGCAGGGGGTCCTACGAGCAGTACTTC. Amino acids: CASSYGRGSYEQYF.

The chain links TRBV29-1 to TRBJ2-1; TRBD2 matches at 11 bases. The CDR3 runs 16 residues. V dropped 3 bases and J dropped 2; count of bases not matched to a gene: 6. Germline CDR1 SQVTM, CDR2 ANQGSEA. The CDR3 reads CSVDGTSGNPYNEQFF. The CDR3 DNA reads TGCAGCGTTGACGGGACTAGCGGTAATCCCTACAATGAGCAGTTCTTC.

V is TRBV7-6 and J is TRBJ1-1, with TRBD1 matching over 7 bases. CDR3 length: 16 residues. V shed 4 bases and J 1 base; nucleotides not matched to a gene: 9. CDR1 is SGHVS, CDR2 FNYEAQ, per germline. CDR3 nucleotides: TGTGCCAGCAGCTCTTACCCAGGGGGATCGAACACTGAAGCTTTCTTT. This sequence encodes CASSSYPGGSNTEAFF. Complete variable domain (other parts from reference TRBV7-6 and TRBJ1-1): GAGVSQSPRYKVTKRGQDVALRCDPISGHVSLYWYRQALGQGPEFLTYFNYEAQQDKSGLPNDRFSAERPEGSISTLTIQRTEQRDSAMYRCASSSYPGGSNTEAFFGQGTRLTVV.

The rearrangement links TRBV12-5 to TRBJ1-1; D is perhaps TRBD1 (6 bases). V was clipped by 1 base and J by 0 bases, with 15 bases between them. The CDR3 loop spans 17 amino acids. Germline V CDR1 and CDR2: LGHNT, FRNRAP. The DNA of the CDR3 is TGTGCTAGTGGTTTGGACCTCCTGGGACACTTGAACACTGAAGCTTTCTTT. It yields the protein CASGLDLLGHLNTEAFF.

This rearrangement joins TRBV19 to TRBJ1-4; D is unclear. The CDR3 is 15 amino acids. Germline values: CDR1 LNHDA, CDR2 SQIVND (reference sequence). V lost 6 bases and J 6 bases, leaving 17 bases between the germline ends. The CDR3 DNA sequence: TGTGCCAGTAGCAGACTTGCCCAGCCCTATGAAAAACTGTTTTTT. It encodes CASSRLAQPYEKLFF.

The chain is built from TRBV7-3 and TRBJ1-1; D not resolved. V was clipped by 4 bases and J by 8 bases, with 14 bases between them. The length of the CDR3 is 13 residues. CDR1 is SGHTA, CDR2 FQGTGA, per germline. CDR3 in amino acids: CASSSSMGAEAFF. CDR3 DNA sequence: TGTGCCAGCAGCTCCAGTATGGGAGCGGAAGCTTTCTTT.

This chain links TRBV7-9 with TRBJ2-1; 8 bases are shared with TRBD2. The CDR3 contains 16 residues. Losses at the gene ends were 5 bases for V and 3 bases for J; bases not matched to a gene: 9. Germline loops: CDR1 SEHNR, CDR2 FQNEAQ (reference sequence). CDR3 amino acids: CASSVLAGTSYNEQFF. In DNA form, the CDR3 reads TGTGCCAGCAGCGTTCTTGCCGGGACTAGCTACAATGAGCAGTTCTTC.

This clone turned up a few times. This sequence joins TRBV20-1 and TRBJ1-5; 7 nucleotides match TRBD1. This CDR3 spans 12 amino acids. Trimming at V came to 5 bases and at J to 5 bases, leaving 3 bases not matched to a gene. The germline V gene encodes CDR1 DFQATT and CDR2 SNEGSKA (reference sequence). The CDR3 reads CSAGGQDQPQHF. DNA of the CDR3: TGCAGTGCTGGTGGACAGGATCAGCCCCAGCATTTT.

A single count supports this clone. The chain joins TRBV3-1 (or the pseudogene TRBV3-2) to TRBJ2-1; D ambiguous. In germline, CDR1 is LGHDT, CDR2 YNNKEL (reference sequence). CDR3 length equals 11 residues. Between the trimmed V and J ends, which lost 1 base and 12 bases, there was a span of 7 bases. The CDR3 bases are TGTGCCAGCAGCCAAGGGGCCTCGCAGTTCTTC. Residues: CASSQGASQFF.

The chain is built from TRBV10-3 and TRBJ2-7, with 7 bases aligning to TRBD2. V was clipped by 0 bases and J by 3 bases; unmatched bases: 11. There are 17 residues in the CDR3. CDR1 and CDR2 from the germline V gene are ENHRY and SYGVKD. CDR3 DNA: TGTGCCATCAGTGAGTCAGTGATAACTAGCGCAAACTACGAGCAGTACTTC. Translation gives CAISESVITSANYEQYF.

The CDR3 loop is CASNQGAGSYEQYF. As DNA, the CDR3 is TGCGCCAGCAACCAGGGGGCGGGTAGCTACGAGCAGTACTTC. The chain uses TRBV5-1 and TRBJ2-7; 8 positions match TRBD1. J gave up 3 bases and V 6 bases, and 8 bases lay outside the gene matches. Germline values: CDR1 SGHRS, CDR2 YFSETQ. The CDR3 has 14 amino acids.

The gene calls are TRBV11-3 and TRBJ2-3; 7 bases fit TRBD2. The CDR3 loop spans 17 amino acids. The V and J ends lost 0 bases and 3 bases, in that order; junction bases with no gene match: 9. Per the germline V gene, CDR1 is SGHNT and CDR2 is YENEEA. CDR3 in amino acids: CASSLDRGGPQTDTQYF. CDR3 in DNA: TGTGCCAGCAGCTTAGATAGGGGAGGGCCGCAGACAGATACGCAGTATTTT.

The chain joins TRBV27 to TRBJ2-7; 7 bases match TRBD2. CDR1 MNHEY and CDR2 SMNVEV come from the germline V gene (reference sequence). This CDR3 is built from 14 residues. After removal of 2 bases from V and 7 bases from J, the junction contained 8 bases not matched to a gene. CDR3 coding DNA: TGTGCCAGCAGTTTAGGGGGACTACCATGGGAGCAGTACTTC. Translation: CASSLGGLPWEQYF.

The CDR3 nucleotides are TGCGCCAGCGGGACAGGGAGAGATACGCAGTATTTT. Amino acids: CASGTGRDTQYF. The chain employs TRBV5-1 and TRBJ2-3; 9 nucleotides line up with TRBD1. Germline V gene lookup returns CDR1 SGHRS and CDR2 YFSETQ. The V segment lost 7 bases and the J segment 5 bases; nucleotides outside the gene matches: 2. The CDR3 is made up of 12 amino acids.

The V and J genes are TRBV11-2 and TRBJ2-5; TRBD2 matches 7 bases. The CDR3 is 17 residues long. CDR1 is SGHAT, CDR2 FQNNGV, per germline. With 3 bases clipped from V and 3 bases from J, the junction kept 13 bases outside the gene matches. The CDR3 protein is CASSFIWIPSGEETQYF. The CDR3 nucleotides are TGTGCCAGCAGCTTCATTTGGATACCTAGCGGAGAAGAGACCCAGTACTTC.

The chain recombines TRBV18 with TRBJ1-5; D is uncertain. There are 15 residues in the CDR3. Germline CDR1 reads KGHSH; CDR2 reads LQKENI. V dropped 2 bases and J dropped 5 bases, with 13 bases sitting between them. CDR3 nucleotides: TGTGCCAGCTCACCAGAGGAGACCAGTTATCAGCCCCAGCATTTT. This gives the protein CASSPEETSYQPQHF. Full variable domain (rest looked up from reference TRBV18 and TRBJ1-5): NAGVMQNPRHLVRRRGQEARLRCSPMKGHSHVYWYRQLPEEGLKFMVYLQKENIIDESGMPKERFSAEFPKEGPSILRIQQVVRGDSAAYFCASSPEETSYQPQHFGDGTRLSIL.

The rearrangement joins TRBV7-6 to TRBJ2-2; 16 nucleotides match TRBD2. Germline V gene data show CDR1 as SGHVS and CDR2 as FNYEAQ. J was trimmed by 6 bases and V by 3 bases; bases with no gene match: 13. The CDR3 sequence is 20 residues long. The CDR3 loop reads CASSFREPPGLAGGSGELFF. For the CDR3, the DNA is TGTGCCAGCAGCTTCCGCGAACCTCCGGGACTAGCGGGAGGGTCCGGGGAGCTGTTTTTT. Variable domain in full (rest from reference TRBV7-6 and TRBJ2-2): GAGVSQSPRYKVTKRGQDVALRCDPISGHVSLYWYRQALGQGPEFLTYFNYEAQQDKSGLPNDRFSAERPEGSISTLTIQRTEQRDSAMYRCASSFREPPGLAGGSGELFFGEGSRLTVL.